This T cell receptor beta chain stems from a study of CD8 T cells in Susac syndrome. Random hexamers were used to reverse transcribe about 0.45 to 1 ug of RNA. TCRdb analysed the immunoSEQ multiplex PCR reads with MiXCR anew, one entry per CDR3 protein. The table shows almost 450,000 distinct CDR3 sequences, with around 85% occurring only once. Sequencing of TCR beta was undertaken in CD8+ and CD4+ T cells derived from blood. TEMRA cells were FACS-enriched, unlike CD8+ and CD4+ T cells, which were negatively isolated. Germline values: CDR1 SGHAT, CDR2 FQNNGV. Trimming left V 5 bases short and J 1 base short, with 17 bases between. The CDR3 spans 16 residues.

The rearrangement links TRBV11-2 to TRBJ1-2; D not resolved. The specimen was CD8+ T cells from PBMCs. The clonotype originates from a human donor with multiple sclerosis. The CDR3 DNA reads TGTGCCAGCAGCCCCTTAGGAAGTGGGGATAACTATGGCTACACCTTC. This gives the protein CASSPLGSGDNYGYTF.